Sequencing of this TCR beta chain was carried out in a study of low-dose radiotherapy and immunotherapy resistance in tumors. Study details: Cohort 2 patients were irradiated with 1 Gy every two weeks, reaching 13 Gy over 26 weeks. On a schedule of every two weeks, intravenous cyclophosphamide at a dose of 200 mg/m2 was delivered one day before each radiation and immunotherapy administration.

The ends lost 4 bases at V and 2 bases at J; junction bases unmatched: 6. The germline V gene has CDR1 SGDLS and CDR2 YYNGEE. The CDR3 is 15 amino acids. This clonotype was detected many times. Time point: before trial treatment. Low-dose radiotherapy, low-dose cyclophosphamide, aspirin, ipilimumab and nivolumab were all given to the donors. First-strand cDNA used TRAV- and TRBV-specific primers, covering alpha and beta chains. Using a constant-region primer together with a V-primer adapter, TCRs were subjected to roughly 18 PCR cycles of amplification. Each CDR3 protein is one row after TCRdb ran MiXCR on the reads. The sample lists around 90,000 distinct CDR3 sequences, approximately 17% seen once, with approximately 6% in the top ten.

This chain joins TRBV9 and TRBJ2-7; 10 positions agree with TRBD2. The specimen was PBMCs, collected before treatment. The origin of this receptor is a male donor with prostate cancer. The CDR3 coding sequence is TGTGCCAGCAGCACTGGACTAGCGGATACCTACGAGCAGTACTTC. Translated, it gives CASSTGLADTYEQYF.